The rows below give T cell receptor beta chains drawn from one sample of a study of CD8+ T cells in alopecia areata. TCRdb keeps only in-frame clones here, not all; method: immunoSEQ multiplex PCR. The data hold over 120,000 clones, with nearly 55% observed a single time. This material consisted of CD8+ T cells sorted from blood, taken at week 4, from a patient treated with tofacitinib. These receptors were taken from a human donor with alopecia areata. CDR3s include the opening cysteine and the closing phenylalanine or tryptophan.

TRBJ2-7,TRBV29-1,CSVEWHQPGQGFYEQYF
TRBJ1-1,TRBV6-5,CASSYSQENTEAFF
TRBJ1-4,TRBV29-1,CSAELVTGEDEKLFF
TRBJ2-7,TRBV7-9,CASSSGTGDHYEQYF
TRBJ2-3,TRBV29-1,CSVERGAADTQYF
TRBJ1-2,TRBV5-1,CASSLMDGYGYTF
TRBJ2-5,TRBV29-1,CSIYDKGYQETQYF
TRBJ2-7,TRBV30,CAWSFPALVDEQYF
TRBJ2-2,TRBV29-1,CSVDSGPGELFF
TRBJ2-3,TRBV11-2,CASSLIKRDTQYF
TRBJ2-3,TRBV6-7,CASTQPPDTQYF
TRBJ1-2,TRBV29-1,CSVGRYRDSYANYGYTF
TRBJ1-6,TRBV12-5,CASGLNPPLHF
TRBJ1-2,TRBV7-2,CASSSLTGVIGGYTF
TRBJ2-7,TRBV2,CASSEALGTDPYEQYF
TRBJ2-4,TRBV5-1,CASSFSQGAKNIQYF
TRBJ2-7,TRBV6-5,CASTSWDSRYEQYF
TRBJ1-1,TRBV30,CACGQGGYEAFF
TRBJ2-7,TRBV9,CASSARQGRANEQYF
TRBJ2-2,TRBV6-5,CASSSGDTGELFF
TRBJ1-2,TRBV2,CASSEWGVNYGYTF
TRBJ2-7,TRBV13,CASSYAYEQYF
TRBJ1-1,TRBV14,CASSPYKGTEAFF
TRBJ2-2,TRBV7-8,CASSMDRDSAGELFF
TRBJ2-5,TRBV7-2,CASSSWEQETQYF
TRBJ1-4,TRBV4-1,CASSDRQATRREKLFF
TRBJ1-2,TRBV23-1,CASSQRVSGGGYGYTF
TRBJ2-1,TRBV5-1,CASSLNGEQFF
TRBJ1-5,TRBV27,CASSFVGGGQPQHF
TRBJ2-4,TRBV27,CASSLRLAENIQYF
TRBJ2-1,TRBV6-6,CASSSGSSYNEQFF
TRBJ2-5,TRBV5-1,CASSGNRNKETQYF
TRBJ2-2,TRBV5-1,CASSLSFDRAHTGELFF
TRBJ2-7,TRBV4-3,CASSQEWSSYEQYF
TRBJ2-7,TRBV7-8,CASSFPGYEQYF
TRBJ2-7,TRBV23-1,CASSQSVPRAYLSYEQYF
TRBJ2-2,TRBV7-9,CASSSTSGGSAGELFF
TRBJ2-1,TRBV27,CASSYLGINEQFF